These 17 T cell receptor beta chains originate from one sample sequenced in a study of vaccination and CD4 T cells after COVID-19 (dated by TCRdb to the early 2020s). The library was obtained by PCR. TCRdb names Illumina iSeq 100 as the instrument used. At the Johns Hopkins FTIC core, DNA from the cultured CD4+ T cells underwent TCR sequencing with the Oncomine TCR Beta short-read assay. In-frame beta chains were kept once TCRdb had trimmed the public reads at Q25 with fastp and called clones with MiXCR. One record per CDR3 amino acid sequence lists the most common genes and DNA. The table for this sample lists about 19,000 distinct CDR3 sequences; less than 50% of them were counted only once. The ten largest account for 14% of the sample. For these TCRs, the target antigens are not known. The treatment or condition label, read with the paper, signifies: approximately 11-day PBMC culture with coronavirus spike peptide pools or control peptides (ViraFEST assay).

Sequencing input: cultured CD4+ T cells from blood. Receptor source: a human donor with COVID-19.

V is TRBV12-3 or TRBV12-4 and J is TRBJ2-2; 9 nucleotides agree with TRBD2. Trimming took 1 base from V and 6 from J; bases not matched to a gene: 9. The CDR3 spans 17 residues. The CDR3 bases are TGTGCCAGCAGTTTAGAGTTGAGCGGGGGGTCCCCCGGGGAGCTGTTTTTT. It encodes CASSLELSGGSPGELFF.

This CDR3 is CRRDRGHHLSNQPQHF. The CDR3 DNA reads TGCAGGCGGGACAGGGGGCATCATCTTTCCAATCAGCCCCAGCATTTT. The J gene is TRBJ1-5, the V gene TRBV20-1; 12 bases are shared with TRBD1. CDR1 is DFQATT and CDR2 is SNEGSKA in the germline V gene (reference sequence). The CDR3 consists of 16 residues.

The V gene is TRBV5-6, the J gene TRBJ2-1; 15 nucleotides match TRBD2. The CDR3 runs to 15 residues. CDR1 is SGHDT and CDR2 is YYEEEE in the germline V gene. V was pared by 5 bases and J by 7 bases, with 4 bases of the junction left unmatched. The DNA of the CDR3 is TGTGCCAGCAGTACCGGACTAGCGGGGGGGAATGAGCAGTTCTTC. Translated: CASSTGLAGGNEQFF.

The gene calls are TRBV5-1 and TRBJ1-2; 7 bases align to TRBD1. V dropped 0 bases and J dropped 4; count of bases not matched to a gene: 9. The CDR3 contains 16 residues. The germline V gene encodes CDR1 SGHRS and CDR2 YFSETQ. The CDR3 loop reads CASSLVGTAQVYGYTF. In DNA, the CDR3 is TGCGCCAGCAGCTTGGTCGGGACAGCACAAGTCTATGGCTACACCTTC.

The chain has TRBV7-8 and TRBJ1-3; 7 bases are shared with TRBD1. Germline trimming cut 0 bases from V and 4 bases from J; bases unmatched to any gene: 6. Looked up from germline, CDR1 is SGHVS and CDR2 is FQNEAQ. CDR3 length: 16 amino acids. CDR3 DNA: TGTGCCAGCAGCTTAGCGATCCAGGGGGTAGGAAACACCATATATTTT. Protein sequence: CASSLAIQGVGNTIYF.

CDR3 protein: CASRPSRKAGELFF. The CDR3 coding sequence is TGTGCCAGCCGTCCTAGCAGAAAGGCCGGGGAGCTGTTTTTT. The chain uses TRBV6-2 or TRBV6-3 and TRBJ2-2, with D maybe TRBD2 (5 bases). Deletions cut 8 bases from V and 6 bases from J, with 16 bases between. There are 14 residues in the CDR3. CDR1 and CDR2 (germline): MNHEY, SVGEGT.

This clonotype came up once. The gene calls are TRBV2 and TRBJ1-5; 7 nucleotides agree with TRBD1. The trim removed 4 bases at V and 6 bases at J, leaving 3 bases unmatched. The CDR3 sequence is 13 residues long. Germline CDR1 and CDR2: SNHLY and FYNNEI. CDR3 region: CASSATGSQPQHF. CDR3 sequence (DNA): TGTGCCAGCAGTGCGACAGGGTCTCAGCCCCAGCATTTT.

This clonotype was observed a handful of times. The genes are TRBV11-2 and TRBJ2-3; maybe TRBD2 (6 bases). The length of the CDR3 is 16 residues. CDR1 is SGHAT and CDR2 is FQNNGV in the germline V gene. Deletions cut 5 bases from V and 1 base from J, with 16 bases between. As DNA, the CDR3 is TGTGCCAGCAGCCTCCAGCTAGCGCGGGGCACAGATACGCAGTATTTT. Residues: CASSLQLARGTDTQYF.

This rearrangement joins TRBV12-3 or TRBV12-4 to TRBJ1-2; the D gene is possibly TRBD1 (5 bases). Deletions cut 7 bases from V and 4 bases from J, with 13 bases between. The CDR3 spans 13 residues. CDR3 residues: CASTLTGAYGYTF. For the CDR3, the DNA is TGTGCCAGCACTCTAACTGGGGCCTATGGCTACACCTTC.

V and J are TRBV30 and TRBJ2-3, with TRBD2 as a possible D gene (6 bases). CDR3 size: 13 residues. CDR1 and CDR2 (germline): GTSNPN, SVGIG (reference sequence). V shed 3 bases and J shed 5 bases, with 12 bases lying between them. DNA of the CDR3: TGTGCCTGGAGCGCGGGGCTTGGAGATACGCAGTATTTT. This gives the protein CAWSAGLGDTQYF. Using reference TRBV30 and TRBJ2-3 for the parts outside the CDR3, the full variable domain is SQTIHQWPATLVQPVGSPLSLECTVEGTSNPNLYWYRQAAGRGLQLLFYSVGIGQISSEVPQNLSASRPQDRQFILSSKKLLLSDSGFYLCAWSAGLGDTQYFGPGTRLTVL.

The chain couples TRBV6-2 or TRBV6-3 to TRBJ1-2, with TRBD1 matching 8 bases. The CDR3 contains 16 residues. Unmatched junction bases numbered 8, after V lost 5 bases and J lost 0 bases. Germline V CDR1 and CDR2: MNHEY, SVGEGT. CDR3 coding DNA: TGTGCCAGCAGTGAACTTGGGACAGGATCTAACTATGGCTACACCTTC. Translated, it gives CASSELGTGSNYGYTF.

This chain uses TRBV28 with TRBJ2-3; tentative D call: TRBD1 (6 bases). CDR3 length equals 12 residues. In germline, CDR1 is MDHEN, CDR2 SYDVKM. The V end lost 7 bases, the J end lost 3 bases, and 8 bases lay between the germline ends. The DNA for the CDR3 is TGTGCCAGCACTACAGGGACAGATACGCAGTATTTT. This sequence encodes CASTTGTDTQYF. Based on the CDR3 plus reference TRBV28 and TRBJ2-3, the full variable domain is DVKVTQSSRYLVKRTGEKVFLECVQDMDHENMFWYRQDPGLGLRLIYFSYDVKMKEKGDIPEGYSVSREKKERFSLILESASTNQTSMYLCASTTGTDTQYFGPGTRLTVL.

The chain combines TRBV30 with TRBJ1-1; D is unclear. Germline V gene lookup returns CDR1 GTSNPN and CDR2 SVGIG (reference sequence). V was clipped by 7 bases and J by 1 base, with 10 bases between them. This CDR3 comprises 12 residues. CDR3 region: CAFQAGNTEAFF. As DNA, the CDR3 is TGTGCCTTCCAGGCGGGGAACACTGAAGCTTTCTTT.

The rearrangement joins TRBV12-3 or TRBV12-4 to TRBJ2-5; 8 bases map to TRBD2. The CDR3 is made up of 17 amino acids. The V gene end was trimmed by 6 bases and the J gene end by 5 bases; junction bases not matched to a gene: 17. Here the CDR3 reads CASRMSGGGSSGETQYF. As DNA, the CDR3 is TGTGCCAGCAGAATGTCGGGCGGGGGGTCGTCAGGGGAGACCCAGTACTTC.

The chain is built from TRBV7-9 and TRBJ2-7, with D perhaps matching TRBD2 (6 bases). The germline V and J ends were trimmed by 2 bases and 2 bases, with 10 bases remaining between them. The CDR3 spans 14 residues. Looked up from germline, CDR1 is SEHNR and CDR2 is FQNEAQ (reference sequence). The CDR3 DNA follows: TGTGCCAGCAGCTTAATCGGGGGTACCTACGAGCAGTACTTC. This translates into CASSLIGGTYEQYF.

Here the CDR3 DNA reads TGCGCCAGCAGCCCGCCGAGTGGCACAGACACTGAAGCTTTCTTT. Translation: CASSPPSGTDTEAFF. The J gene is TRBJ1-1, the V gene TRBV5-1; D is unresolved. The CDR3 consists of 15 residues. Germline V CDR1 and CDR2: SGHRS, YFSETQ. Trimming took off 4 bases at V and 3 bases at J, with 16 bases between the two ends.

This sequence joins TRBV6-1 and TRBJ2-3; 7 positions match TRBD2. V gave up 5 bases and J gave up 6 bases; unmatched junction bases: 14. The germline CDR1 and CDR2 sequences are MNHNS and SASEGT. CDR3 length equals 16 residues. Here the CDR3 DNA reads TGTGCCAGCAGTCGTGGGACTACCACTAGGAAGGATACGCAGTATTTT. Translation gives CASSRGTTTRKDTQYF.